This T cell receptor beta chain was sequenced during a study of cytomegalovirus exposure and HLA in healthy donors. Overall study findings and caveats: Most of the TCR beta V segments (in an earlier analysis) were productive either about 87% or about 30% of the time. In a later analysis, an Asian-associated ancestry cluster reportedly showed fewer N-insertions than the roughly 700-donor mean. TCR beta chains numbering 164 were designated cytomegalovirus-associated.

Primers: 60 Vbeta forward and 13 Jbeta reverse. Sequencing was performed with immunoSEQ multiplex PCR; in TCRdb, only in-frame clones are kept and a portion is missing. The repertoire includes 150,000 to 200,000 clones, around 63% of them detected once, and around 4.3% sits in the top ten. This CDR3 spans 13 amino acids. CDR1 MNHNS and CDR2 SASEGT come from the germline V gene. The ends were cut back, 5 bases at V and 1 base at J, with 8 bases in the middle. A remark on this clone: Its specificity is unknown. A read error is likely, as this CDR3 ends without the conserved phenylalanine or tryptophan.

J is TRBJ1-1 and V is TRBV6-1, with D possibly matching TRBD1 (6 bases). Material: PBMCs. This receptor was identified in a young woman in good health and CMV-seropositive. CDR3 loop: CASSLTGNTEAFV. The CDR3 DNA is TGTGCCAGCAGTCTGACAGGGAACACTGAAGCTTTCGTT.